Presented here are 20 T cell receptor beta chains from one specimen sequenced in a study of blood T cell repertoires in COVID-19. Clones were read by immunoSEQ multiplex PCR, and TCRdb kept only the in-frame ones, dropping some. The sample has about 65,000 clones, 83% seen once. Sequenced sample: peripheral blood. These TCRs come from a man in his forties or fifties with COVID-19, enrolled during active disease.

This clone turned up a few times. The rearrangement joins TRBV14 to TRBJ1-4; tentative D call: TRBD1 (5 bases). Germline loops: CDR1 SGHDN, CDR2 FVKESK. The CDR3 runs to 12 residues. Between the trimmed V and J ends, which lost 2 bases and 14 bases, there was a span of 12 bases. The CDR3 DNA reads TGTGCCAGCAGCCAAACCAGCGGGGGGCTGTTTTTT. Translated: CASSQTSGGLFF.

This sequence joins TRBV30 and TRBJ2-2; D uncertain. Germline V gives CDR1 GTSNPN, CDR2 SVGIG (reference sequence). Trimming stripped 0 bases from V and 3 bases from J, with 5 bases between. This CDR3 is built from 13 residues. CDR3 residues: CAWSVGDTGELFF. Here the CDR3 DNA reads TGTGCCTGGAGTGTCGGTGACACCGGGGAGCTGTTTTTT. The full variable domain, with the rest looked up from reference TRBV30 and TRBJ2-2, is SQTIHQWPATLVQPVGSPLSLECTVEGTSNPNLYWYRQAAGRGLQLLFYSVGIGQISSEVPQNLSASRPQDRQFILSSKKLLLSDSGFYLCAWSVGDTGELFFGEGSRLTVL.

The J gene is TRBJ2-1, the V gene TRBV28; the match to TRBD2 covers 15 bases. Germline lookup yields CDR1 MDHEN and CDR2 SYDVKM. Trimming took 4 bases from V and 6 from J; bases not matched to a gene: 4. There are 16 residues in the CDR3. CDR3 residues: CASSSRTSGRANEQFF. CDR3 in DNA: TGTGCCAGCAGTTCCAGGACTAGCGGGAGGGCCAATGAGCAGTTCTTC. The variable domain in full, with the rest retrieved from reference TRBV28 and TRBJ2-1, is DVKVTQSSRYLVKRTGEKVFLECVQDMDHENMFWYRQDPGLGLRLIYFSYDVKMKEKGDIPEGYSVSREKKERFSLILESASTNQTSMYLCASSSRTSGRANEQFFGPGTRLTVL.

The chain employs TRBV27 and TRBJ2-1; 8 bases align to TRBD2. Germline CDR1 MNHEY, CDR2 SMNVEV (reference sequence). This CDR3 is 14 amino acids long. Trimming at V came to 8 bases and at J to 7 bases, leaving 10 bases not matched to a gene. CDR3 loop: CASVGSGMRNEQFF. The DNA for the CDR3 is TGTGCCAGCGTAGGTAGCGGGATGCGGAATGAGCAGTTCTTC.

This clone was counted once. The V and J genes are TRBV5-1 and TRBJ2-2; 8 bases are shared with TRBD2. This CDR3 contains 16 residues. V lost 4 bases and J lost 5; bases outside the gene matches: 10. Germline V gene lookup returns CDR1 SGHRS and CDR2 YFSETQ. The CDR3 protein is CASSVVSSGGTGELFF. In DNA form, the CDR3 reads TGCGCCAGCAGCGTCGTCTCCTCGGGGGGGACCGGGGAGCTGTTTTTT.

This clone was observed a handful of times. The V and J genes are TRBV14 and TRBJ1-3; D remains ambiguous. Germline CDR1 and CDR2: SGHDN and FVKESK. V shed 2 bases and J shed 5 bases, with 7 bases lying between them. The CDR3 has 13 residues. CDR3 in DNA: TGTGCCAGCAGCCAATATTGGCGAAACACCATATATTTT. Protein: CASSQYWRNTIYF.

The genes are TRBV4-2 and TRBJ1-1; 8 bases match TRBD1. Germline V gene sequence: CDR1 LGHNA, CDR2 YNFKEQ. The CDR3 extends over 18 amino acids. V was pared by 4 bases and J by 3 bases, with 16 bases of the junction left unmatched. DNA of the CDR3: TGTGCCAGCAGCCCTCTCGGACAGGGCAGTTTGCCTTACACTGAAGCTTTCTTT. Its translation is CASSPLGQGSLPYTEAFF.

The chain uses TRBV14 and TRBJ2-7, with a tentative D call TRBD1 (6 bases). CDR1 and CDR2 (germline): SGHDN, FVKESK. CDR3 length: 13 amino acids. Deletions cut 3 bases from V and 2 bases from J, with 8 bases between. The CDR3 spells CASSHRGPYEQYF. CDR3 nucleotides: TGTGCCAGCAGCCACAGGGGACCCTACGAGCAGTACTTC.

The chain couples TRBV5-1 to TRBJ2-7; tentatively, D is TRBD2 (6 bases). This CDR3 spans 13 amino acids. V was trimmed by 3 bases and J by 4 bases, leaving 11 bases between them. CDR1 is SGHRS, CDR2 YFSETQ, per germline. CDR3 residues: CASSSEGIYEQYF. The CDR3 DNA sequence: TGCGCCAGCAGCTCGGAGGGGATATACGAGCAGTACTTC.

This clone was picked up a small number of times. This chain uses TRBV29-1 with TRBJ1-1, with D tentatively TRBD1 (6 bases). CDR3 length: 12 amino acids. V was trimmed by 5 bases and J by 5 bases, leaving 12 bases between them. Per germline, CDR1 SQVTM and CDR2 ANQGSEA. CDR3 DNA: TGCAGCGTTTCGAGGGGGAGTACTGAAGCTTTCTTT. Translation: CSVSRGSTEAFF.

V usage is TRBV14 and J usage is TRBJ1-6; D is perhaps TRBD1 (5 bases). The germline V gene encodes CDR1 SGHDN and CDR2 FVKESK. The ends were cut back, 2 bases at V and 7 bases at J, with 12 bases in the middle. CDR3 length: 15 amino acids. Here the CDR3 reads CASSQSGSGNSPLHF. The DNA of the CDR3 is TGTGCCAGCAGCCAAAGCGGGTCAGGGAATTCACCCCTCCACTTT. Supplemented by reference TRBV14 and TRBJ1-6, the full variable domain reads EAGVTQFPSHSVIEKGQTVTLRCDPISGHDNLYWYRRVMGKEIKFLLHFVKESKQDESGMPNNRFLAERTGGTYSTLKVQPAELEDSGVYFCASSQSGSGNSPLHFGNGTRLTVT.

This chain links TRBV5-4 with TRBJ2-3; D not certain. The germline gives CDR1 SGHNT, CDR2 YYREEE (reference sequence). Trimming took off 8 bases at V and 0 bases at J, with 13 bases between the two ends. CDR3 length equals 14 residues. As DNA, the CDR3 is TGTGCCAGTAGGAGCAGCCCTAGCACAGATACGCAGTATTTT. This codes for CASRSSPSTDTQYF.

This chain uses TRBV10-3 with TRBJ1-1; 8 nucleotides align to TRBD1. The CDR3 is 13 residues long. With V trimmed by 7 bases and J by 3 bases, 4 bases remained unmatched. Germline V lookup: CDR1 ENHRY, CDR2 SYGVKD. The CDR3 nucleotides read TGTGCCATCACCCTGGGACAGGACACTGAAGCTTTCTTT. Its protein is CAITLGQDTEAFF.

This rearrangement joins TRBV11-2 to TRBJ2-7; no clear D gene. Germline values: CDR1 SGHAT, CDR2 FQNNGV. Trimming removed 7 bases from V and 6 bases from J, with 13 bases in between. This CDR3 has 12 residues. The CDR3 coding sequence is TGTGCCAGCAACAAACGAGGAGCCGAGCAGTACTTC. The encoded protein is CASNKRGAEQYF.

The rearrangement joins TRBV18 to TRBJ1-6; a possible D gene is TRBD1 (5 bases). Germline V gives CDR1 KGHSH, CDR2 LQKENI. The V gene lost 3 bases and the J gene lost 8 bases, with 8 bases spanning the gap. The CDR3 is 13 amino acids. This chain's CDR3 is CASSPGPDSPLHF. The DNA for the CDR3 is TGTGCCAGCTCACCGGGGCCAGATTCACCCCTCCACTTT.

The rearrangement links TRBV18 to TRBJ2-2; possibly TRBD2 for D (5 bases). The CDR3 is 13 amino acids. Germline V gives CDR1 KGHSH, CDR2 LQKENI. Trimming pared 5 bases from V and 2 bases from J, leaving 6 bases between. The CDR3 loop reads CASSEGNTGELFF. CDR3 bases: TGTGCCAGCTCAGAGGGCAACACCGGGGAGCTGTTTTTT.

This chain uses TRBV19 with TRBJ2-7; D perhaps matches TRBD1 (6 bases). The V gene lost 4 bases and the J gene lost 1 base, with 14 bases spanning the gap. The CDR3 covers 15 residues. Germline CDR1 is LNHDA and CDR2 is SQIVND (reference sequence). The CDR3 region has the DNA TGTGCCAGTAGTAATCAGGGGAAGGGTTCCTACGAGCAGTACTTC. This encodes CASSNQGKGSYEQYF.

This chain joins TRBV12-3 or TRBV12-4 and TRBJ2-2, with D uncertain. V shed 3 bases and J shed 2 bases, with 4 bases lying between them. CDR3 length: 13 residues. For the CDR3, the DNA is TGTGCCAGCAGTTTCATTAACACCGGGGAGCTGTTTTTT. Encoded protein: CASSFINTGELFF.

CDR3 loop: CASSTSTGRSGANVLTF. The CDR3 DNA follows: TGTGCCAGCAGCACTTCGACAGGGAGGTCGGGGGCCAACGTCCTGACTTTC. The rearrangement links TRBV7-3 to TRBJ2-6, with D possibly being TRBD1 (7 bases). The CDR3 totals 17 residues. Trimming removed 5 bases from V and 4 bases from J, with 18 bases in between. Germline V gives CDR1 SGHTA, CDR2 FQGTGA.

This chain joins TRBV12-5 and TRBJ2-1, with 10 bases aligning to TRBD1. The CDR3 has 14 amino acids. Germline trimming cut 6 bases from V and 7 bases from J; bases unmatched to any gene: 6. Germline CDR1 reads LGHNT; CDR2 reads FRNRAP. The CDR3 sequence: CASGAGQGFNEQFF. CDR3 in DNA: TGTGCTAGTGGGGCGGGACAGGGGTTTAATGAGCAGTTCTTC.